Each of the 10 T cell receptor beta chains below was sequenced from the same sample in a study of blood T cell repertoires in COVID-19. The assay was immunoSEQ multiplex PCR, and TCRdb's table has in-frame clones only and misses some. The sample lists about 400,000 clones; around 87% were seen once. What was sequenced was PBMCs or T cells enriched from blood (not recorded which). These receptor sequences come from a man aged 35-49 years in a cohort exposed to, infected with or recovered from COVID-19 (not recorded which).

The J gene is TRBJ2-1, the V gene TRBV19; 7 positions match TRBD1. V shed 3 bases, J shed 5 bases, and the junction held 4 bases outside the gene matches. CDR1 is LNHDA, CDR2 SQIVND, per germline (reference sequence). This CDR3 spans 14 amino acids. The CDR3 reads CASSIQDRNNEQFF. Written as DNA, the CDR3 is TGTGCCAGTAGTATCCAGGACAGGAACAATGAGCAGTTCTTC.

The chain couples TRBV2 to TRBJ1-2; 12 nucleotides align to TRBD1. Germline trimming cut 4 bases from V and 7 bases from J; bases unmatched to any gene: 4. Germline V gives CDR1 SNHLY, CDR2 FYNNEI. The CDR3 spans 14 residues. CDR3 DNA: TGTGCCAGCAGTGGGGACAGGGGGCGATCTGGCTACACCTTC. Its translation: CASSGDRGRSGYTF.

V and J are TRBV7-9 and TRBJ1-2, with D unclear. Trimming took 0 bases from V and 7 from J, leaving 9 bases between them. CDR1 and CDR2 (germline): SEHNR, FQNEAQ (reference sequence). The length of the CDR3 is 13 residues. The CDR3, as DNA: TGTGCCAGCAGCTTAGCGGCGGACTCTGGCTACACCTTC. It yields the protein CASSLAADSGYTF.

The chain joins TRBV27 to TRBJ2-1, with D possibly TRBD2 on 5 matching bases. Germline loops: CDR1 MNHEY, CDR2 SMNVEV (reference sequence). CDR3 length: 14 residues. V dropped 6 bases and J dropped 0 bases, with 9 bases sitting between them. CDR3 protein: CASRDSSSYNEQFF. CDR3 sequence (DNA): TGTGCCAGCAGGGACTCAAGCTCCTACAATGAGCAGTTCTTC.

The chain combines TRBV28 with TRBJ1-4; D ambiguous. Looked up from germline, CDR1 is MDHEN and CDR2 is SYDVKM. The CDR3 extends over 17 amino acids. Trimming removed 3 bases from V and 0 bases from J, with 14 bases in between. This chain's CDR3 is CASSFGPILATNEKLFF. The CDR3 nucleotides read TGTGCCAGCAGTTTTGGGCCGATATTAGCAACTAATGAAAAACTGTTTTTT.

This chain links TRBV2 with TRBJ1-4; D call uncertain. Germline V gene sequence: CDR1 SNHLY, CDR2 FYNNEI. Trimming left V 4 bases short and J 0 bases short, with 9 bases between. This CDR3 is 15 amino acids long. CDR3 loop: CASSGRGTTNEKLFF. CDR3 sequence (DNA): TGTGCCAGCAGTGGCCGCGGGACAACTAATGAAAAACTGTTTTTT.

The sample holds a few counts of this clone. The same CDR3 also results from other DNA sequences found in this sample. The V and J genes are TRBV27 and TRBJ1-5; the match to TRBD1 covers 8 bases. The V gene end was trimmed by 6 bases and the J gene end by 5 bases; junction bases not matched to a gene: 0. CDR1 and CDR2 (germline): MNHEY, SMNVEV (reference sequence). The CDR3 is 12 amino acids. The CDR3 DNA reads TGTGCCAGCAGGGACAGGGATCAGCCCCAGCATTTT. Its protein is CASRDRDQPQHF.

The CDR3 protein is CATSGGTGHGYTF. The CDR3 DNA follows: TGTGCCACCAGTGGCGGGACAGGGCATGGCTACACCTTC. The V and J genes are TRBV24-1 and TRBJ1-2; TRBD1 matches at 9 bases. With V trimmed by 5 bases and J by 6 bases, 3 bases remained unmatched. The CDR3 sequence is 13 residues long. Germline CDR1 is KGHDR and CDR2 is SFDVKD.

This clone has a single count. The V call is TRBV2, the J call TRBJ1-2; D is uncertain. Germline lookup yields CDR1 SNHLY and CDR2 FYNNEI. The CDR3 extends over 12 amino acids. The ends were cut back, 7 bases at V and 0 bases at J, with 6 bases in the middle. The CDR3 here is CASKRANYGYTF. Written as DNA, the CDR3 is TGTGCCAGCAAAAGAGCTAACTATGGCTACACCTTC.

V is TRBV28 and J is TRBJ2-7; the match to TRBD1 covers 8 bases. The CDR3 spans 14 residues. Trimming cost V 2 bases and J 3 bases; bases outside gene matches: 3. Germline V gives CDR1 MDHEN, CDR2 SYDVKM. The CDR3 nucleotides are TGTGCCAGCAGTTTAGCAGGGGGCAACTACGAGCAGTACTTC. As protein: CASSLAGGNYEQYF.